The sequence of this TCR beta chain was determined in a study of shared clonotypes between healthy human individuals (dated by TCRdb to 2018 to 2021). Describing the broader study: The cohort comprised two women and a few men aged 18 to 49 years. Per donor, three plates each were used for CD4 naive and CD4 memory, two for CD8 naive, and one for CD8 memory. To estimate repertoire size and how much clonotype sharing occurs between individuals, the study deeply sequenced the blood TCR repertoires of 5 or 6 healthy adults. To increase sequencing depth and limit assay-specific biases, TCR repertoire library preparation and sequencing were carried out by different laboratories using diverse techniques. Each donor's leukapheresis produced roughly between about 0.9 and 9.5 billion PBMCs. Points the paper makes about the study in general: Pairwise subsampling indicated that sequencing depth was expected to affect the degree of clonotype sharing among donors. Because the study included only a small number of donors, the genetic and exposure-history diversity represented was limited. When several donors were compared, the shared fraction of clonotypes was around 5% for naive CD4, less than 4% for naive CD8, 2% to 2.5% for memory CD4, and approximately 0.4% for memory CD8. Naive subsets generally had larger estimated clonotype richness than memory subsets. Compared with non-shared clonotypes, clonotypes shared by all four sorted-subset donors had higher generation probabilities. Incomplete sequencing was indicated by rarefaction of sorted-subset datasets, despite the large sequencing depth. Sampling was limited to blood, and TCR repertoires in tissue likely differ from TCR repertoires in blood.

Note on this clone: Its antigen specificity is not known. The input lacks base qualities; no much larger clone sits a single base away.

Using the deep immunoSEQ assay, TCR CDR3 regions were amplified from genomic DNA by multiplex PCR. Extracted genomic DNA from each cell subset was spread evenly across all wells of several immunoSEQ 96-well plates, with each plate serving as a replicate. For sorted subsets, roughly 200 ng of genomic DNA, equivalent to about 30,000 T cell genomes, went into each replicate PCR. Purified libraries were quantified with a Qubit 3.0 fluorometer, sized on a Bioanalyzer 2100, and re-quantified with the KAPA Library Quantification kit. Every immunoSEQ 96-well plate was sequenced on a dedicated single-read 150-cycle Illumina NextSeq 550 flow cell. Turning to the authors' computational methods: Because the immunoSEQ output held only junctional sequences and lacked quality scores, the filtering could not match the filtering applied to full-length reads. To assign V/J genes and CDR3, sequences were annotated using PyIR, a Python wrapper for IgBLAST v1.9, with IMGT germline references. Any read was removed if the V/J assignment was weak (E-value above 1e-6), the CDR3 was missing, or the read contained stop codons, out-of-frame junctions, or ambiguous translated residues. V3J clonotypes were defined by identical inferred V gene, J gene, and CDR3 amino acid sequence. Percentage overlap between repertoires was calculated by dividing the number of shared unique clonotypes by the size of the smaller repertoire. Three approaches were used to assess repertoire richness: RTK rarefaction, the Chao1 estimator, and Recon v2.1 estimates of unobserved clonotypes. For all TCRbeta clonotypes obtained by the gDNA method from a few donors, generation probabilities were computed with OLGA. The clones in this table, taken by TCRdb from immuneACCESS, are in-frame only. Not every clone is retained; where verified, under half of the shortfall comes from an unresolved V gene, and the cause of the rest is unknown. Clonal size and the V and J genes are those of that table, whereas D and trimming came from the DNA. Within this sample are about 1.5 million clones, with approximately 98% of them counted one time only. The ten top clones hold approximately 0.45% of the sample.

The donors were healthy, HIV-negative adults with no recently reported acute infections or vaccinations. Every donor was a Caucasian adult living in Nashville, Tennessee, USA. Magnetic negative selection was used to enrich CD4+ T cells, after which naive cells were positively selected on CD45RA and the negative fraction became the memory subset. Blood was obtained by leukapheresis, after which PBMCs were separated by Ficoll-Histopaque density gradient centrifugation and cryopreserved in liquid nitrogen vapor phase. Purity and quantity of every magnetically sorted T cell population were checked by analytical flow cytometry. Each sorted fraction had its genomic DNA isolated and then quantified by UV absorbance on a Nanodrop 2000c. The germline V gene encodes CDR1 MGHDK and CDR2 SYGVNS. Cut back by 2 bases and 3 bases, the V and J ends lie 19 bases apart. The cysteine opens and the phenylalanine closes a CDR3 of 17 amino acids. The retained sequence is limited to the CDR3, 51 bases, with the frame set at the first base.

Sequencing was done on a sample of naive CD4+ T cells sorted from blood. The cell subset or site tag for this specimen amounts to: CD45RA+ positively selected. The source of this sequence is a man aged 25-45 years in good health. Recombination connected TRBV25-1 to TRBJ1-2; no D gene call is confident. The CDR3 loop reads CASSEGGGIGGHYGYTF. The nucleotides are TGTGCCAGCAGTGAAGGTGGAGGAATTGGCGGGCACTATGGCTACACCTTC.